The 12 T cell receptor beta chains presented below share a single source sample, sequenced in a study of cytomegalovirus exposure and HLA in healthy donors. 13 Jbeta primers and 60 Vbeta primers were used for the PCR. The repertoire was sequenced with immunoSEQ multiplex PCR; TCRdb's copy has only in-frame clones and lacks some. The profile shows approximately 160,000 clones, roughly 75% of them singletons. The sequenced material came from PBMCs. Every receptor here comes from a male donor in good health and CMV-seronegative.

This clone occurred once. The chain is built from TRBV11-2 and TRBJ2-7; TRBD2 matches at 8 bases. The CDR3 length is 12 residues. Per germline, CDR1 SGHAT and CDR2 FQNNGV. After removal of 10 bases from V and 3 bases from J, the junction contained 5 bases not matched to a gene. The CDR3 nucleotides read TGTGCCATCTTGACTAGCGACTACGAGCAGTACTTC. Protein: CAILTSDYEQYF.

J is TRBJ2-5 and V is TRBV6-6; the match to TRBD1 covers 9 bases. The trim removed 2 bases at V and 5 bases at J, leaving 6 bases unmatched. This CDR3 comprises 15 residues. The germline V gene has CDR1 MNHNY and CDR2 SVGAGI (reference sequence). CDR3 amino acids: CASSYGTGFEETQYF. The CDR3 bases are TGTGCCAGCAGTTACGGGACAGGGTTCGAGGAGACCCAGTACTTC.

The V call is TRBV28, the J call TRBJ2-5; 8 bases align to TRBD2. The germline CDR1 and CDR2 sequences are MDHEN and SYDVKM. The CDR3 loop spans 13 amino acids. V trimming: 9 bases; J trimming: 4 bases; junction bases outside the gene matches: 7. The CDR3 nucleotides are TGTGCCAGTTCAGCGGGAGTGGTAGAGACCCAGTACTTC. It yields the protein CASSAGVVETQYF.

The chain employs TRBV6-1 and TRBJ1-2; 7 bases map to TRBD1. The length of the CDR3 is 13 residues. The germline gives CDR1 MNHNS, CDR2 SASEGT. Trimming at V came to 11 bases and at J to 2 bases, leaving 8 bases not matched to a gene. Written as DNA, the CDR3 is TGTGCCGCCCAACAACAGGGGAACTATGGCTACACCTTC. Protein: CAAQQQGNYGYTF.

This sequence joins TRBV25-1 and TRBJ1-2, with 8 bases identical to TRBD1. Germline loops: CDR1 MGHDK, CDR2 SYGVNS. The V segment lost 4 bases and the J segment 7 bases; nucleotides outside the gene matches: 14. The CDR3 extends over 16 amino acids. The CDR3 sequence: CASSGRSGQARRGYTF. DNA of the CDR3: TGTGCCAGCAGTGGTAGATCGGGACAGGCGAGACGTGGCTACACCTTC.

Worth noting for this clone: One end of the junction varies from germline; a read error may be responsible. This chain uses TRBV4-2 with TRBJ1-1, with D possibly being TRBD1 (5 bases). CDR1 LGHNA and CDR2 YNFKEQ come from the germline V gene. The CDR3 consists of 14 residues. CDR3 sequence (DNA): TGTGTCAGCAGCCAAGTGGGGGGTAATACTGAAGCTTTCTTT. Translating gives CVSSQVGGNTEAFF.

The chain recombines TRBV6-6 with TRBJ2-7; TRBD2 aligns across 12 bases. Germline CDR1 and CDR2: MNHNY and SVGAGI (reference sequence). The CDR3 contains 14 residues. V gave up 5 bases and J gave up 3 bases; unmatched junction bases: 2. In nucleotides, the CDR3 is TGTGCCAGCAGTGCGGGACTAGCGGGCTACGAGCAGTACTTC. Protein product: CASSAGLAGYEQYF.

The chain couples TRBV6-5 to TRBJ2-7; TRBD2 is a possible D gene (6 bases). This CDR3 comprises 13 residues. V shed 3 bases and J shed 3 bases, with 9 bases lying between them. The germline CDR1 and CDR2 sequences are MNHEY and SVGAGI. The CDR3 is CASSYGGFYEQYF. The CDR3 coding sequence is TGTGCCAGCAGTTATGGAGGGTTCTACGAGCAGTACTTC.

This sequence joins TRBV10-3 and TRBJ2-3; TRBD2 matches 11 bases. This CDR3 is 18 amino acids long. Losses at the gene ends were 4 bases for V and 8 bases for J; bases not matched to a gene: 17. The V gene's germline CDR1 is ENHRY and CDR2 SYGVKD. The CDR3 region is CAISGPSGGTSTMGTQYF. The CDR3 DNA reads TGTGCCATCAGTGGACCTAGCGGGGGGACATCAACGATGGGTACGCAGTATTTT.

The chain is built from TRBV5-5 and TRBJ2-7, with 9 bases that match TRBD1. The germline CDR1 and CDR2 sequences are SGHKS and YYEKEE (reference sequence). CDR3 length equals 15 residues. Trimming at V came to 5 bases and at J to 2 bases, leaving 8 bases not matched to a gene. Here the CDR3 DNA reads TGTGCCAGCAGGCGATCTCGACAGGGGGCCTACGAGCAGTACTTC. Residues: CASRRSRQGAYEQYF.

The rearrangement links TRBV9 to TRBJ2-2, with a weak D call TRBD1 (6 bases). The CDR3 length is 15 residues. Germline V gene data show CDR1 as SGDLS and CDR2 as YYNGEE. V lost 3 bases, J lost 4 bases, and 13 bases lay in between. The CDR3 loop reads CASSATGQVTGELFF. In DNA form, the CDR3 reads TGTGCCAGCAGCGCCACAGGGCAGGTCACCGGGGAGCTGTTTTTT. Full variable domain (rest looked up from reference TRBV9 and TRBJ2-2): DSGVTQTPKHLITATGQRVTLRCSPRSGDLSVYWYQQSLDQGLQFLIQYYNGEERAKGNILERFSAQQFPDLHSELNLSSLELGDSALYFCASSATGQVTGELFFGEGSRLTVL.

This CDR3 is CASSFVDPGRNRKGAFF. CDR3 sequence (DNA): TGTGCCAGCAGCTTCGTCGATCCGGGCCGAAATCGAAAGGGGGCTTTCTTT. This rearrangement joins TRBV7-9 to TRBJ1-1, with D possibly being TRBD1 (5 bases). Germline V gene data show CDR1 as SEHNR and CDR2 as FQNEAQ (reference sequence). V lost 3 bases to trimming and J lost 11 bases, with 28 bases between them. This CDR3 comprises 17 residues.